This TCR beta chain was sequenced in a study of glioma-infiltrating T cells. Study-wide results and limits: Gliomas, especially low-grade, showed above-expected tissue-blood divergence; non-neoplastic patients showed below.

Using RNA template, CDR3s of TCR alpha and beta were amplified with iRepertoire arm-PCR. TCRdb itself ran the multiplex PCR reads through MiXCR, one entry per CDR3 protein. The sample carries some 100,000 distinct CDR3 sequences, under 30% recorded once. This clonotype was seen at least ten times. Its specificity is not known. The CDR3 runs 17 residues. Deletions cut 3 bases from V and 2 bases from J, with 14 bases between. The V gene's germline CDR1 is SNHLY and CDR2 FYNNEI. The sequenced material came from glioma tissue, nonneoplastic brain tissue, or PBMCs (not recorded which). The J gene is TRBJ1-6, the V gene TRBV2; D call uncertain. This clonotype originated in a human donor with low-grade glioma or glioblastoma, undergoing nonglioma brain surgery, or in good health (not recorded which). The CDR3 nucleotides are TGTGCCAGCAGTGAGGATATACCGGGGACCTATAATTCACCCCTCCACTTT. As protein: CASSEDIPGTYNSPLHF. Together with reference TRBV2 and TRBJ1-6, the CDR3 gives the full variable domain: EPEVTQTPSHQVTQMGQEVILRCVPISNHLYFYWYRQILGQKVEFLVSFYNNEISEKSEIFDDQFSVERPDGSNFTLKIRSTKLEDSAMYFCASSEDIPGTYNSPLHFGNGTRLTVT.